A selection of T cell receptor beta chains follows, all from one sample in a study of regulatory T cells in long-lasting Graves disease. TCRdb re-analysed the multiplex PCR reads in MiXCR, keeping a single row per CDR3 protein. The repertoire consists of a few hundred thousand distinct CDR3 sequences, with around 23% occurring once and the leading ten covering roughly an eighth. The sequencing used peripheral blood mononuclear cells (PBMCs), collected when the disease was refractory, from a patient treated with antithyroid drugs. These receptors all stem from a female donor with Graves disease. The CDR3 runs from the conserved cysteine through the conserved F or W. D genes are given only for firm matches. Clone size is shown for a subset of rows, as once, few, many or a class of expanded clone.

J gene: TRBJ2-5; D gene: NA; V gene: TRBV28; clone size: many; CDR3 length: 14; CDR3 DNA: TGTGCCAGCAGTTCCGAAAGGAATTACGAGACCCAGTACTTC; CDR3 protein: CASSSERNYETQYF
J gene: TRBJ1-1; D gene: NA; V gene: TRBV5-1; clone size: few; CDR3 length: 15; CDR3 DNA: TGCGCCAGCAGCTTGTACCCGGTCGGGAACACTGAAGCTTTCTTT; CDR3 protein: CASSLYPVGNTEAFF
J gene: TRBJ1-5; D gene: NA; V gene: TRBV20-1; clone size: NA; CDR3 length: 13; CDR3 DNA: TGCAGTGCTAGAGTGGCGGCTAATCAGCCCCAGCATTTT; CDR3 protein: CSARVAANQPQHF
J gene: TRBJ2-2; D gene: NA; V gene: TRBV24-1; clone size: NA; CDR3 length: 15; CDR3 DNA: TGTGCCACCAGTGAAATCGGGACAAACACCGGGGAGCTGTTTTTT; CDR3 protein: CATSEIGTNTGELFF
J gene: TRBJ2-1; D gene: NA; V gene: TRBV6-4; clone size: NA; CDR3 length: 15; CDR3 DNA: TGTGCCAGCAGTGAGGGAATAGCGGAAAACAATGAGCAGCTCTTC; CDR3 protein: CASSEGIAENNEQLF
J gene: TRBJ2-1; D gene: NA; V gene: TRBV29-1; clone size: NA; CDR3 length: 14; CDR3 DNA: TGCAGCGTTGGGTCTGGGGGAAGGGGGAATGAGCAGTTCTTC; CDR3 protein: CSVGSGGRGNEQFF
J gene: TRBJ2-5; D gene: NA; V gene: TRBV20-1; clone size: many; CDR3 length: 14; CDR3 DNA: TGCAGTGCCAAGACGATTTGGGTAAAAGAGCCCCAGTACTTC; CDR3 protein: CSAKTIWVKEPQYF
J gene: TRBJ2-7; D gene: TRBD1; V gene: TRBV28; clone size: many; CDR3 length: 15; CDR3 DNA: TGTGCCAGCAGTTACCGGACAGGGAACTCCTACGAGCAGTACTTC; CDR3 protein: CASSYRTGNSYEQYF
J gene: TRBJ2-7; D gene: NA; V gene: TRBV19; clone size: few; CDR3 length: 12; CDR3 DNA: TGTGCCAGTAGTAACCCCGGGGCCGAGCAGTACTTC; CDR3 protein: CASSNPGAEQYF
J gene: TRBJ1-5; D gene: TRBD1; V gene: TRBV6-2/TRBV6-3; clone size: many; CDR3 length: 14; CDR3 DNA: TGTGCCAGCAGACCGACAGGGGGTAATCAGCCCCAGCATTTT; CDR3 protein: CASRPTGGNQPQHF
J gene: TRBJ1-5; D gene: NA; V gene: TRBV2; clone size: many; CDR3 length: 14; CDR3 DNA: TGTGCCAGCAGTGAATTTCCGGGTTATCAGCCCCAGCATTTT; CDR3 protein: CASSEFPGYQPQHF
J gene: TRBJ2-3; D gene: NA; V gene: TRBV12-3/TRBV12-4; clone size: many; CDR3 length: 15; CDR3 DNA: TGTGCCAGCAGCTTTACACCCATAGGCACAGATACGCAGTATTTT; CDR3 protein: CASSFTPIGTDTQYF
J gene: TRBJ2-7; D gene: NA; V gene: TRBV6-2/TRBV6-3; clone size: NA; CDR3 length: 13; CDR3 DNA: TGTGCCAGCAGTTACTCGATGGGTGGTGAACAGTACTTC; CDR3 protein: CASSYSMGGEQYF
J gene: TRBJ2-7; D gene: TRBD2; V gene: TRBV11-2; clone size: many; CDR3 length: 17; CDR3 DNA: TGTGCCAGCAGCTTAGCAGGACTAGGTGTGGGCTCCTACGAGCAGTACTTC; CDR3 protein: CASSLAGLGVGSYEQYF
J gene: TRBJ2-2; D gene: TRBD1; V gene: TRBV2; clone size: many; CDR3 length: 15; CDR3 DNA: TGTGCCAGCGGATGGGACAGGGCGATCGCCGGGGAGCTGTTTTTT; CDR3 protein: CASGWDRAIAGELFF
J gene: TRBJ1-1; D gene: NA; V gene: TRBV20-1; clone size: NA; CDR3 length: 16; CDR3 DNA: TGCAGTGCTTCGGGGAGGGACAAGACTATGAACACTGAAGCTTTCTTT; CDR3 protein: CSASGRDKTMNTEAFF
J gene: TRBJ1-1; D gene: NA; V gene: TRBV10-1; clone size: NA; CDR3 length: 16; CDR3 DNA: TGCGCCAGCAGTGAGCCGAGACGGACAGAGAACACTGAAGCTTTCTTT; CDR3 protein: CASSEPRRTENTEAFF
J gene: TRBJ1-5; D gene: NA; V gene: TRBV20-1; clone size: NA; CDR3 length: 12; CDR3 DNA: TGCAGTGCTGGAGAAAGCAATCAGCCCCAGCATTTT; CDR3 protein: CSAGESNQPQHF
J gene: TRBJ1-2; D gene: NA; V gene: TRBV28; clone size: many; CDR3 length: 14; CDR3 DNA: TGTGCCAGCAGTCCCCGAGGGCTCAACTATGGCTACACCTTC; CDR3 protein: CASSPRGLNYGYTF
J gene: TRBJ1-2; D gene: TRBD1; V gene: TRBV12-3/TRBV12-4; clone size: NA; CDR3 length: 15; CDR3 DNA: TGTGCCAGCAGTTTCGGGACAGGGGAAAACTATGGCTACACCTTC; CDR3 protein: CASSFGTGENYGYTF
J gene: TRBJ2-2; D gene: NA; V gene: TRBV6-1; clone size: NA; CDR3 length: 17; CDR3 DNA: TGTGCCAGCAGACTGACTCGGAGGGGCGCGGGTACCGGGGAGCTGTTTTTT; CDR3 protein: CASRLTRRGAGTGELFF
J gene: TRBJ1-1; D gene: TRBD1; V gene: TRBV6-1; clone size: many; CDR3 length: 15; CDR3 DNA: TGTGCCAGCAGTGAAAGGGACAGGGGGAACACTGAAGCTTTCTTT; CDR3 protein: CASSERDRGNTEAFF
J gene: TRBJ2-7; D gene: NA; V gene: TRBV5-1; clone size: many; CDR3 length: 14; CDR3 DNA: TGCGCCAGCAGCTTGGGAGCGGAGGCGTACGAGCAGTACTTC; CDR3 protein: CASSLGAEAYEQYF
J gene: TRBJ2-4; D gene: NA; V gene: TRBV28; clone size: many; CDR3 length: 19; CDR3 DNA: TGTGCCAGCAGTTTCAGCCAATCCTACGGGAGCCTACAGGGGAGCATTCAGTACTTC; CDR3 protein: CASSFSQSYGSLQGSIQYF
J gene: TRBJ2-7; D gene: NA; V gene: TRBV30; clone size: many; CDR3 length: 12; CDR3 DNA: TGTGCCTGGAGTTACAGTGCCTACGAGCAGTACTTC; CDR3 protein: CAWSYSAYEQYF
J gene: TRBJ1-5; D gene: NA; V gene: TRBV28; clone size: many; CDR3 length: 16; CDR3 DNA: TGTGCCAGCAGTTTAAAGTCAGGCGTACTCAATCAGCCCCAGCATTTT; CDR3 protein: CASSLKSGVLNQPQHF
J gene: TRBJ1-6; D gene: NA; V gene: TRBV2; clone size: NA; CDR3 length: 15; CDR3 DNA: TGTGCCAGCAGTTTAAAGGGACGGTTGAATTCACCCCTCCACTTT; CDR3 protein: CASSLKGRLNSPLHF
J gene: TRBJ2-7; D gene: TRBD2; V gene: TRBV29-1; clone size: few; CDR3 length: 14; CDR3 DNA: TGCAGCGTTCCCCGGGGGGGCATCTTGGTGGAGCAGTACTTC; CDR3 protein: CSVPRGGILVEQYF
J gene: TRBJ2-6; D gene: NA; V gene: TRBV29-1; clone size: NA; CDR3 length: 15; CDR3 DNA: TGCAGCGTTGAACAAGGGGGGTCTGGGGCCAACGTCCTGACTTTC; CDR3 protein: CSVEQGGSGANVLTF
J gene: TRBJ1-5; D gene: TRBD1; V gene: TRBV3-1; clone size: many; CDR3 length: 17; CDR3 DNA: TGTGCCAGCAGCCAAGATCCGTTTGGGACAGGCAATCAGCCCCAGCATTTT; CDR3 protein: CASSQDPFGTGNQPQHF
J gene: TRBJ2-1; D gene: NA; V gene: TRBV11-2; clone size: few; CDR3 length: 18; CDR3 DNA: TGTGCCAGCAGCTTAATCCGGGCGGGGCCCCGAACCCACAATGAGCAGTTCTTC; CDR3 protein: CASSLIRAGPRTHNEQFF
J gene: TRBJ2-7; D gene: NA; V gene: TRBV27; clone size: many; CDR3 length: 13; CDR3 DNA: TGTGCCAGCAGTCTCAAGCGGCCCTACGAGCAGTACTTC; CDR3 protein: CASSLKRPYEQYF
J gene: TRBJ1-1; D gene: NA; V gene: TRBV5-8; clone size: NA; CDR3 length: 15; CDR3 DNA: TGTGCCAGCAGCTTGAAGCAAGGGGGTCGGACTGAAGCTTTCTTT; CDR3 protein: CASSLKQGGRTEAFF
J gene: TRBJ1-2; D gene: TRBD1; V gene: TRBV18; clone size: NA; CDR3 length: 15; CDR3 DNA: TGTGCCAGCTCACGAGGACAGGGCCTCTTAGGTGGCTACACCTTC; CDR3 protein: CASSRGQGLLGGYTF
J gene: TRBJ2-5; D gene: TRBD2; V gene: TRBV7-2; clone size: NA; CDR3 length: 21; CDR3 DNA: TGTGCCAGCAGCTTCACCTCGTATCCGGGCGGGAGGCTGACACCCCAAGAGACCCAGTACTTC; CDR3 protein: CASSFTSYPGGRLTPQETQYF
J gene: TRBJ1-1; D gene: NA; V gene: TRBV7-9; clone size: many; CDR3 length: 13; CDR3 DNA: TGTGCCAGCAGCTATAACCGGGACACTGAAGCTTTCTTT; CDR3 protein: CASSYNRDTEAFF
J gene: TRBJ2-7; D gene: NA; V gene: TRBV6-1; clone size: few; CDR3 length: 14; CDR3 DNA: TGTGCCAGCAGTCGACGGGACTCCTTGTACGAGCAGTACTTC; CDR3 protein: CASSRRDSLYEQYF
J gene: TRBJ1-1; D gene: TRBD1; V gene: TRBV20-1; clone size: few; CDR3 length: 12; CDR3 DNA: TGCAGTGCCCACGACAGGGTTGGTGAAGCTTTCTTT; CDR3 protein: CSAHDRVGEAFF
J gene: TRBJ1-4; D gene: TRBD1; V gene: TRBV20-1; clone size: few; CDR3 length: 16; CDR3 DNA: TGCAGTGCTAGAGACCCTTCGACAGGGGATAATGAAAAACTGTTTTTT; CDR3 protein: CSARDPSTGDNEKLFF
J gene: TRBJ1-3; D gene: NA; V gene: TRBV20-1; clone size: few; CDR3 length: 13; CDR3 DNA: TGCAGCCCCGTCCCCACGACTGGAAACACCATATATTTT; CDR3 protein: CSPVPTTGNTIYF
J gene: TRBJ2-7; D gene: NA; V gene: TRBV5-1; clone size: few; CDR3 length: 19; CDR3 DNA: TGCGCCAGCAGCTTGGGGGATACCTGGCCACCTATCCCCTCCTACGAGCAGTACTTC; CDR3 protein: CASSLGDTWPPIPSYEQYF
J gene: TRBJ2-2; D gene: NA; V gene: TRBV12-3/TRBV12-4; clone size: many; CDR3 length: 15; CDR3 DNA: TGTGCCAGCAGTTTTTCGCGGGGCTCCCCAGGGGAGCTGTTTTTT; CDR3 protein: CASSFSRGSPGELFF
J gene: TRBJ1-1; D gene: NA; V gene: TRBV12-3/TRBV12-4; clone size: many; CDR3 length: 12; CDR3 DNA: TGTGCCAGCAGTTATAGAGCAACTGAAGCTTTCTTT; CDR3 protein: CASSYRATEAFF
J gene: TRBJ2-6; D gene: NA; V gene: TRBV2; clone size: NA; CDR3 length: 16; CDR3 DNA: TGTGCCAGCAGGGGACCGACCGAGACCGGGGCCAACGTCCTGACTTTC; CDR3 protein: CASRGPTETGANVLTF
J gene: TRBJ2-2; D gene: NA; V gene: TRBV12-3/TRBV12-4; clone size: NA; CDR3 length: 14; CDR3 DNA: TGTGCCAGCTCTCAATTCGGGGCCCCCGGGGAGCTGTTTTTT; CDR3 protein: CASSQFGAPGELFF
J gene: TRBJ1-6; D gene: NA; V gene: TRBV12-3/TRBV12-4; clone size: NA; CDR3 length: 14; CDR3 DNA: TGTGCCAGCAGCGACGGGAAACGAAATTCACCCCTCCACTTT; CDR3 protein: CASSDGKRNSPLHF
J gene: TRBJ1-5; D gene: TRBD1; V gene: TRBV7-8; clone size: few; CDR3 length: 15; CDR3 DNA: TGTGCCAGCGGTTTCGGACAGGGGAAGGATCAGCCCCAGCATTTT; CDR3 protein: CASGFGQGKDQPQHF
J gene: TRBJ2-2; D gene: NA; V gene: TRBV28; clone size: many; CDR3 length: 15; CDR3 DNA: TGTGCCAGCAACGGACCAGGGGGGCCCACCGGGGAGCTGTTTTTT; CDR3 protein: CASNGPGGPTGELFF
J gene: TRBJ1-3; D gene: TRBD1; V gene: TRBV7-6; clone size: NA; CDR3 length: 15; CDR3 DNA: TGTGCCAGCAGCTCCAGGGGGATAACGGGAAACACCATATATTTT; CDR3 protein: CASSSRGITGNTIYF
J gene: TRBJ2-3; D gene: TRBD2; V gene: TRBV28; clone size: once; CDR3 length: 16; CDR3 DNA: TGTGCCAGCAGGAATCGACTAGCGGGAGACACCGATACGCAGTATTTT; CDR3 protein: CASRNRLAGDTDTQYF
J gene: TRBJ2-5; D gene: TRBD1; V gene: TRBV2; clone size: NA; CDR3 length: 13; CDR3 DNA: TGTGCCAGCGTACAGACAGGGGTAGAGACCCAGTACTTC; CDR3 protein: CASVQTGVETQYF
J gene: TRBJ2-2; D gene: NA; V gene: TRBV7-9; clone size: NA; CDR3 length: 15; CDR3 DNA: TGTGCCAGCAAGGGCTGGGGCTCCGGAACCGGGGAGCTGTTTTTT; CDR3 protein: CASKGWGSGTGELFF
J gene: TRBJ1-1; D gene: NA; V gene: TRBV2; clone size: many; CDR3 length: 13; CDR3 DNA: TGTGCCAGCAGTGGTCAATGGAACACTGAAGCTTTCTTT; CDR3 protein: CASSGQWNTEAFF
J gene: TRBJ1-5; D gene: NA; V gene: TRBV6-5; clone size: NA; CDR3 length: 14; CDR3 DNA: TGTGCCAGCAGTTCGGGGAATAGCAATCAGCCCCAGCATTTT; CDR3 protein: CASSSGNSNQPQHF